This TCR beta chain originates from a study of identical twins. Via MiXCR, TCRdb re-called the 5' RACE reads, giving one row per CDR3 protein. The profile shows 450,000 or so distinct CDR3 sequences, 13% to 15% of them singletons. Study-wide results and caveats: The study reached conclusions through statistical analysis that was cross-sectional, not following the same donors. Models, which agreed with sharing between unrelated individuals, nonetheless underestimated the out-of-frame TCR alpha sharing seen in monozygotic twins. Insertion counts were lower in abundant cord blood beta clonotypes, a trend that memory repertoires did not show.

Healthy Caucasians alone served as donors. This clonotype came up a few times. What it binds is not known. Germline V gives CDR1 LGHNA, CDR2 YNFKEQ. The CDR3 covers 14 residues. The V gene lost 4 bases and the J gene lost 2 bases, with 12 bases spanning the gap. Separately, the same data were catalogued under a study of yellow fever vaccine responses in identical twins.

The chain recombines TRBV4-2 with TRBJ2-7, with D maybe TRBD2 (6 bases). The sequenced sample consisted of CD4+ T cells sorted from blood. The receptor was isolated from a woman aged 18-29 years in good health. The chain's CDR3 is CASSREARTYEQYF. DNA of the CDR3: TGTGCCAGCAGCCGGGAGGCCCGAACCTACGAGCAGTACTTC.